The 29 T cell receptor beta chains given below trace back to one sample, sequenced in a study of vaccination and CD4 T cells after COVID-19. Indicated treatment: 10-day PBMC culture with coronavirus spike peptide pools or control peptides (ViraFEST assay). Samples of CD4+ T cells were obtained from the unexposed donor before the COVID-19 pandemic (2011-2018). Antigen specificity for these receptors is unknown. Cultured CD4+ T cells had their DNA profiled by the Oncomine TCR Beta short-read assay. MiXCR, run by TCRdb on the PCR reads, gives a single entry per CDR3 protein. This table holds roughly 6,500 distinct CDR3 sequences, around 48% found once. Sequencing input: CD4+ T cells from blood, cultured in vitro. The receptors shown here come from a human donor in good health.

This clonotype has more than one count but fewer than ten. The rearrangement joins TRBV7-8 to TRBJ2-3; D might be TRBD1 or TRBD2, each matching 6 bases. The CDR3 covers 16 residues. CDR1 is SGHVS, CDR2 FQNEAQ, per germline. V was pared by 4 bases and J by 3 bases, with 17 bases between. CDR3 sequence reads: CASSSPRGVVTDTQYF. Here the CDR3 DNA reads TGTGCCAGCAGCTCCCCTAGGGGGGTGGTGACAGATACGCAGTATTTT.

The chain links TRBV6-1 to TRBJ1-2; D unclear. Germline assignment: CDR1 MNHNS and CDR2 SASEGT. V was trimmed by 6 bases and J by 3 bases, leaving 11 bases between them. This CDR3 region has 13 residues. The CDR3 loop is CASSPVWDYGYTF. The DNA of the CDR3 is TGTGCCAGCAGCCCGGTCTGGGACTATGGCTACACCTTC.

The CDR3 loop reads CASSYSGGGDEQYF. The CDR3 DNA reads TGTGCCAGCAGTTACTCGGGGGGTGGCGACGAGCAGTACTTC. J is TRBJ2-7 and V is TRBV6-5; possibly TRBD2 for D (6 bases). The length of the CDR3 is 14 residues. Trimming stripped 0 bases from V and 5 bases from J, with 11 bases between. Germline V lookup: CDR1 MNHEY, CDR2 SVGAGI.

The chain links TRBV6-5 to TRBJ1-3; maybe TRBD1 (5 bases). V lost 0 bases and J lost 0, with 9 bases in between. The CDR3 is made up of 16 amino acids. Looked up from germline, CDR1 is MNHEY and CDR2 is SVGAGI. Here the CDR3 reads CASSYSGTDSGNTIYF. CDR3 nucleotides: TGTGCCAGCAGTTACTCGGGGACTGACTCTGGAAACACCATATATTTT.

V and J are TRBV15 and TRBJ1-2; 7 bases map to TRBD1. V lost 4 bases, J lost 6 bases, and 8 bases stayed unmatched. CDR1 LNHNV and CDR2 YYDKDF come from the germline V gene (reference sequence). This CDR3 has 14 amino acids. The CDR3 spells CATSILEGGHGYTF. The CDR3, as DNA: TGTGCCACCAGCATTCTTGAAGGGGGCCATGGCTACACCTTC. Full variable domain (outside the CDR3, taken from reference TRBV15 and TRBJ1-2): DAMVIQNPRYQVTQFGKPVTLSCSQTLNHNVMYWYQQKSSQAPKLLFHYYDKDFNNEADTPDNFQSRRPNTSFCFLDIRSPGLGDTAMYLCATSILEGGHGYTFGSGTRLTVV.

The rearrangement joins TRBV7-8 to TRBJ2-2; possible D gene TRBD2, 7 bases. Germline CDR1 is SGHVS and CDR2 is FQNEAQ. The CDR3 is 16 amino acids. V was clipped by 5 bases and J by 2 bases, with 15 bases between them. Here the CDR3 DNA reads TGTGCCAGCAGCCGTGGAAGCGGGACAAACACCGGGGAGCTGTTTTTT. Amino acid sequence: CASSRGSGTNTGELFF.

V gene TRBV16 combines with J gene TRBJ2-7; 16 bases are a match to TRBD2. J lost 6 bases, V lost 4 bases, and 6 bases had no gene match. Germline loops: CDR1 KGHSY, CDR2 FQNENV. The CDR3 is 16 amino acids. The CDR3 DNA reads as TGTGCCAGCAGCCCGGGACTAGCGGGAGGGCCTGTCGAGCAGTACTTC. Amino acids: CASSPGLAGGPVEQYF.

Here the CDR3 DNA reads TGTGCCAGCAGCTTTATCTCGGGAGCGGACGGGGAGCTGTTTTTT. Translation: CASSFISGADGELFF. This rearrangement joins TRBV11-2 to TRBJ2-2; maybe TRBD2 (6 bases). This CDR3 has 15 residues. Trimming took 3 bases from V and 7 from J, leaving 15 bases between them. CDR1 and CDR2 from the germline V gene are SGHAT and FQNNGV.

This clonotype occurred a few times. This rearrangement joins TRBV19 to TRBJ1-2; TRBD1 matches 7 bases. In germline, CDR1 is LNHDA, CDR2 SQIVND (reference sequence). V lost 4 bases to trimming and J lost 3 bases; unmatched junction nucleotides: 11. This CDR3 has 16 residues. The DNA for the CDR3 is TGTGCCAGTAGTAGTGGTGGGCTCAGGGGGGACTATGGCTACACCTTC. Residues: CASSSGGLRGDYGYTF.

There are a few counts of this clonotype. This rearrangement joins TRBV20-1 to TRBJ2-3; D gene uncertain. This CDR3 spans 14 amino acids. The V end lost 0 bases, the J end lost 4 bases, and 11 bases lay between the germline ends. Germline V gene data show CDR1 as DFQATT and CDR2 as SNEGSKA (reference sequence). CDR3 nucleotides: TGCAGTGCTAGAGATTCCCAGCGATCAGATACGCAGTATTTT. It translates to CSARDSQRSDTQYF.

The chain links TRBV6-1 to TRBJ1-4; D may be TRBD1 (5 bases). CDR1 and CDR2 (germline): MNHNS, SASEGT. The V end was cut by 6 bases, the J end by 8 bases, with 19 bases between. This CDR3 is built from 15 residues. Written as DNA, the CDR3 is TGTGCCAGCAGAAGGGACGGGAAGTCGATGGAAAAACTGTTTTTT. As protein: CASRRDGKSMEKLFF.

The chain joins TRBV10-3 to TRBJ1-5; possibly TRBD1 for D (5 bases). The germline CDR1 and CDR2 sequences are ENHRY and SYGVKD. CDR3 length equals 13 residues. Trimming removed 7 bases at V and 4 bases at J, with 11 bases between. CDR3 nucleotides: TGTGCCATCATGGTGGAGGGGAATCAGCCCCAGCATTTT. It translates to CAIMVEGNQPQHF.

The chain links TRBV19 to TRBJ1-3; TRBD1 matches 8 bases. Losses at the gene ends were 8 bases for V and 11 bases for J; bases not matched to a gene: 11. CDR1 is LNHDA, CDR2 SQIVND, per germline (reference sequence). This CDR3 has 13 residues. The CDR3: CASAGGTGLAIYF. The CDR3 nucleotides read TGTGCCAGTGCAGGGGGCACGGGGCTCGCCATATATTTT.

The chain has TRBV27 and TRBJ2-1, with 10 bases aligning to TRBD2. V lost 4 bases and J lost 1; bases outside the gene matches: 4. Germline CDR1 and CDR2: MNHEY and SMNVEV (reference sequence). CDR3 length: 16 residues. The CDR3 protein is CASSYKRGGSYNEQFF. As DNA, the CDR3 is TGTGCCAGCAGTTATAAGCGGGGGGGGTCCTACAATGAGCAGTTCTTC.

This clonotype was seen a few times. The chain combines TRBV27 with TRBJ2-3, with TRBD2 identical over 11 bases. The V and J ends lost 5 bases and 0 bases, in that order; junction bases with no gene match: 4. CDR3 length: 16 amino acids. Germline values: CDR1 MNHEY, CDR2 SMNVEV (reference sequence). CDR3 bases: TGTGCCAGCAGTACCCCTAGCGGGAGGAGCACAGATACGCAGTATTTT. It codes for CASSTPSGRSTDTQYF.

A few counts support this clonotype. The chain carries TRBV7-9 and TRBJ2-1, with D hard to call. Germline values: CDR1 SEHNR, CDR2 FQNEAQ (reference sequence). V gave up 1 base and J gave up 6 bases, with 16 bases separating them. This CDR3 region has 16 residues. CDR3 DNA sequence: TGTGCCAGCAGCTTAGGTATGGCACAGAGAACCAATGAGCAGTTCTTC. Its translation is CASSLGMAQRTNEQFF.

This clonotype was detected only a few times. The chain combines TRBV7-6 with TRBJ1-2; 8 bases are shared with TRBD1. The V and J ends lost 5 bases and 2 bases, in that order; junction bases with no gene match: 10. Looked up from germline, CDR1 is SGHVS and CDR2 is FNYEAQ. This CDR3 is 16 amino acids long. CDR3 amino acids: CASSPSSTGANYGYTF. The CDR3 DNA reads TGTGCCAGCAGCCCATCCTCGACAGGGGCGAACTATGGCTACACCTTC.

The sample holds one count of this clonotype. V gene TRBV6-5 combines with J gene TRBJ1-2; D perhaps matches TRBD1 (5 bases). Germline values: CDR1 MNHEY, CDR2 SVGAGI. This CDR3 comprises 13 residues. V lost 2 bases and J lost 7, with 11 bases in between. CDR3 sequence (DNA): TGTGCCAGCAGTTACATCAGGGCCGGTGGCTACACCTTC. It encodes CASSYIRAGGYTF.

This clonotype has a handful of counts. The V call is TRBV28, the J call TRBJ1-6; D unclear. V lost 3 bases and J lost 4, with 7 bases in between. The CDR3 covers 14 residues. The germline V gene has CDR1 MDHEN and CDR2 SYDVKM. CDR3 sequence reads: CASSFSGYNSPLHF. The CDR3 DNA is TGTGCCAGCAGTTTCTCCGGATATAATTCACCCCTCCACTTT.

This clonotype was found a few times. V is TRBV11-2 and J is TRBJ2-1; TRBD2 aligns across 10 bases. CDR3 size: 18 residues. The V gene end was trimmed by 0 bases and the J gene end by 2 bases; junction bases not matched to a gene: 7. Germline CDR1 is SGHAT and CDR2 is FQNNGV. The CDR3 DNA follows: TGTGCCAGCAGCTTAGACGGTAGCGGGAGGAGGACCTACAATGAGCAGTTCTTC. Translation gives CASSLDGSGRRTYNEQFF.

This chain joins TRBV24-1 and TRBJ2-5, with D unresolved. The V end lost 3 bases, the J end lost 4 bases, and 2 bases lay between the germline ends. There are 11 residues in the CDR3. Germline loops: CDR1 KGHDR, CDR2 SFDVKD. CDR3 in DNA: TGTGCCACCAGTGATAGAGAGACCCAGTACTTC. This encodes CATSDRETQYF.

The CDR3 DNA follows: TGTACCAGCAGCTTAGCTGGACTAGCGGGGGGTATGACAGATACGCAGTATTTT. It is translated as CTSSLAGLAGGMTDTQYF. V usage is TRBV7-2 and J usage is TRBJ2-3; 14 bases fit TRBD2. The J segment lost 3 bases and the V segment lost 0 bases, leaving 5 bases of the junction unmatched. CDR3 length equals 18 residues. Germline values: CDR1 SGHTA, CDR2 FQGNSA.

This chain joins TRBV7-2 and TRBJ1-6, with 9 bases identical to TRBD1. V lost 4 bases to trimming and J lost 6 bases; unmatched junction nucleotides: 7. Germline V CDR1 and CDR2: SGHTA, FQGNSA. This CDR3 has 16 amino acids. CDR3 nucleotides: TGTGCCAGCAGCTCCCACCGGGACAGGGTTAATTCACCCCTCCACTTT. This encodes CASSSHRDRVNSPLHF.

This clonotype was observed a few times. The chain combines TRBV6-4 with TRBJ2-3; a possible D gene is TRBD1 (5 bases). The CDR3 runs 15 residues. Germline V gene data show CDR1 as MRHNA and CDR2 as SNTAGT. V was cut by 3 bases and J by 0 bases, with 10 bases left in between. CDR3 in DNA: TGTGCCAGCAGTGAAACAGGTTCTAGCACAGATACGCAGTATTTT. Translated, it gives CASSETGSSTDTQYF.

The chain joins TRBV19 to TRBJ1-1, with unresolved D. The V end lost 5 bases, the J end lost 1 base, and 5 bases lay between the germline ends. Germline CDR1 reads LNHDA; CDR2 reads SQIVND (reference sequence). This CDR3 contains 12 residues. CDR3 DNA sequence: TGTGCCAGTAGTCCCACGAACACTGAAGCTTTCTTT. Its translation: CASSPTNTEAFF.

In DNA form, the CDR3 reads TGTGCCATCAGTGAGTTGACAGGGGGCTATGGCTACACCTTC. It encodes CAISELTGGYGYTF. The chain links TRBV10-3 to TRBJ1-2; TRBD1 matches 9 bases. The germline gives CDR1 ENHRY, CDR2 SYGVKD. V dropped 1 base and J dropped 4; count of bases not matched to a gene: 1. The CDR3 consists of 14 residues.

V is TRBV6-2 or TRBV6-3 and J is TRBJ2-1; 7 nucleotides agree with TRBD2. From germline, CDR1 is MNHEY and CDR2 SVGEGT. This CDR3 is 13 amino acids long. V gave up 10 bases and J gave up 0 bases; unmatched junction bases: 3. The CDR3 region has the DNA TGTGCCACCAGGACTAGCTCCTACAATGAGCAGTTCTTC. Protein: CATRTSSYNEQFF.

In its sample, this clonotype was seen a few times. The gene calls are TRBV19 and TRBJ1-2; 8 bases are a match to TRBD1. Germline V gives CDR1 LNHDA, CDR2 SQIVND (reference sequence). This CDR3 is 16 amino acids long. V was clipped by 4 bases and J by 7 bases; unmatched bases: 14. Here the CDR3 reads CASSTAFARTGPGYTF. The CDR3 DNA reads TGTGCCAGTAGTACCGCGTTCGCCCGGACAGGGCCTGGCTACACCTTC.

V usage is TRBV6-1 and J usage is TRBJ2-2, with D tentatively TRBD2 (7 bases). The CDR3 spans 13 residues. Trimming removed 7 bases from V and 6 bases from J, with 12 bases in between. CDR1 is MNHNS, CDR2 SASEGT, per germline. In DNA form, the CDR3 reads TGTGCCAGCATGAGGGGGGGGTCCGGGGAGCTGTTTTTT. Its protein product is CASMRGGSGELFF.